The clone carrying this T cell receptor (beta chain) has a handful of counts. Sequencing was performed with immunoSEQ multiplex PCR; in TCRdb, only in-frame clones are kept and a portion is missing. Of about 200,000 clones in the sample, roughly 65% are singletons; the top ten hold about 6%. The sample comes from a study of cytotoxic CD8 clonotypes in ibrutinib-treated CLL. This CDR3 is 14 amino acids long. The ends lost 5 bases at V and 6 bases at J; junction bases unmatched: 8. The germline V gene encodes CDR1 MDHEN and CDR2 SYDVKM. The rearrangement links TRBV28 to TRBJ2-3; 7 bases match TRBD1. This material consisted of PBMCs, taken after 12 months of ibrutinib treatment. The receptor was derived from a human donor with chronic lymphocytic leukemia. CDR3 residues: CASSPTGVPDTQYF. CDR3 nucleotide sequence: TGTGCCAGCAGTCCAACAGGGGTTCCTGATACGCAGTATTTT.